Given below is one TCR beta chain in context. They ran version v3.0 of the immunoSEQ assay at survey level. Clones were sequenced by immunoSEQ multiplex PCR, and TCRdb holds only the in-frame ones, with some missing. The sample holds about 48,000 clones, around 84% seen once. This entry belongs to a study of long-term antiretroviral therapy in people with HIV. Cryopreserved PBMC samples of about 1-11 million cells were used for DNA extraction. Germline assignment: CDR1 SGHVS and CDR2 FNYEAQ. The CDR3 consists of 16 residues. V lost 3 bases to trimming and J lost 0 bases, with 9 bases between them. The chain is built from TRBV7-6 and TRBJ2-6; D gene ambiguous. This TCR was recovered from a young woman with HIV. Sequenced here: unsorted PBMCs, sampled 0.8 years after starting antiretroviral therapy. The CDR3 loop reads CASSFAASSGANVLTF. CDR3 nucleotide sequence: TGTGCCAGCAGCTTCGCAGCGAGCTCTGGGGCCAACGTCCTGACTTTC.